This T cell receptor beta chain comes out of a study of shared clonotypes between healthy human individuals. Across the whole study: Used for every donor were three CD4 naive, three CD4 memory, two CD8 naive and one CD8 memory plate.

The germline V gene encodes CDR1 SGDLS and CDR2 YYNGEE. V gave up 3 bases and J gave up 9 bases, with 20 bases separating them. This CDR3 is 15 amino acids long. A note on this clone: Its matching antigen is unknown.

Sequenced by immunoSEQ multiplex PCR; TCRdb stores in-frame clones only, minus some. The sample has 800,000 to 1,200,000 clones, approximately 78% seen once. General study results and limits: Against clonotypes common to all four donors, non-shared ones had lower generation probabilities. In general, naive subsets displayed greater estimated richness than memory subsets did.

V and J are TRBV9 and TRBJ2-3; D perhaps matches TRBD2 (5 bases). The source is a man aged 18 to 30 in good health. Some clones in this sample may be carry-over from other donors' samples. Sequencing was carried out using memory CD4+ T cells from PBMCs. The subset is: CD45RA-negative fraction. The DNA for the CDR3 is TGTGCCAGCAGCGCCCCCCGGTCGGGGATCCACACGCAGTATTTT. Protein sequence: CASSAPRSGIHTQYF.